This entry describes one T cell receptor (beta chain). Using unique molecular identifiers, the investigators prepared the TCRbeta library. TCRdb redid the calling of the PCR reads with MiXCR, one entry per CDR3 protein. The table records some 520,000 distinct CDR3 sequences, approximately 32% of them present only once. This sample is part of a study of T-cell reconstitution after alpha-beta-depleted transplantation in children. CDR1 WSHSY and CDR2 SAAADI come from the germline V gene. The CDR3 length is 15 residues. The V segment lost 4 bases and the J segment 4 bases; nucleotides outside the gene matches: 2.

This sample comprised PBMCs from the stem cell graft donor, obtained from the stem cell graft. This TCR was sampled from a human donor who donated a stem cell graft to a child with aplastic anemia. This chain joins TRBV10-2 and TRBJ2-5, with 14 bases lining up with TRBD2. The CDR3 bases are TGCGCCAGCAGTGGGGGACTAGCGGGAGTAGAGACCCAGTACTTC. This encodes CASSGGLAGVETQYF.